The T cell receptor (beta chain) under discussion was sequenced for a study of early T cells in non-severe SARS-CoV-2 infection. Study-level background: RNA in bulk from unsorted whole blood was sequenced, and chains were unpaired. General study points: Private and CD4 specificities were missed by VDJdb matching, skewed to anti-spike CD8.

By proportion, this clonotype is medium-sized. The antigen remains unidentified. Individual cDNA molecules received unique molecular identifiers during library preparation. TCRdb re-called the 5' RACE reads with MiXCR, one entry per CDR3 protein. The table shows 20,000 to 25,000 distinct CDR3 sequences, with 5% occurring only once. CDR1 SGHTA and CDR2 FQGNSA come from the germline V gene. This CDR3 has 16 residues. After removal of 3 bases from V and 2 bases from J, the junction contained 6 bases not matched to a gene. Source material: whole blood. The receptor comes from an adult who was a healthcare worker with PCR-confirmed SARS-CoV-2 infection or an uninfected control (not recorded which). The rearrangement joins TRBV7-2 to TRBJ1-3; 8 nucleotides align to TRBD1. DNA for the CDR3: TGTGCCAGCAGCTTGCTGGCAGGGGGCGCTGGAAACACCATATATTTT. It is translated as CASSLLAGGAGNTIYF.